This is a list of T cell receptor beta chains from one sample in a study of CD8 T cells in Susac syndrome. TCRdb re-called the immunoSEQ multiplex PCR reads with MiXCR, one entry per CDR3 protein. Among some 130,000 distinct CDR3 sequences, 85% to 95% were seen once, and the ten largest hold about 0.18%. What was sequenced was CD8+ T cells from PBMCs. Receptor source: a human donor with Susac syndrome. Both conserved end residues are part of each CDR3. A D gene is named only where the DNA matches it firmly. Not all rows give a size; the values are once, few, many and, for expanded clones, a class.

D gene | clone size | CDR3 length | J gene | V gene | CDR3 protein | CDR3 DNA
TRBD1 | - | 14 | TRBJ1-5 | TRBV5-6 | CASSWGQGEQPQHF | TGTGCCAGCAGCTGGGGACAGGGGGAACAGCCCCAGCATTTT
TRBD2 | - | 17 | TRBJ2-5 | TRBV4-2 | CASSQEPSGRDNETQYF | TGTGCCAGCAGCCAAGAACCTAGCGGGAGGGATAATGAGACCCAGTACTTC
TRBD1 | - | 16 | TRBJ2-7 | TRBV4-2 | CASGLMRDRASYEQYF | TGTGCCAGCGGACTTATGAGGGACAGGGCCTCCTACGAGCAGTACTTC
- | - | 15 | TRBJ2-1 | TRBV4-1 | CASSQGQGIWDEQFF | TGCGCCAGCAGCCAAGGCCAGGGCATTTGGGATGAGCAGTTCTTC
- | - | 16 | TRBJ2-7 | TRBV11-1 | CASSLNSPGTIYEQYF | TGTGCCAGCAGCTTAAATAGTCCCGGGACCATATACGAGCAGTACTTC
- | - | 11 | TRBJ2-7 | TRBV19 | CATHGLGEQYF | TGTGCCACACACGGCCTCGGCGAGCAGTACTTC
- | - | 15 | TRBJ1-4 | TRBV14 | CASSQDSGPAEKLFF | TGTGCCAGCAGCCAAGATTCGGGTCCTGCTGAAAAACTGTTTTTT
- | - | 12 | TRBJ1-1 | TRBV4-1 | CASSQEDTEAFF | TGCGCCAGCAGCCAAGAAGACACTGAAGCTTTCTTT
- | - | 13 | TRBJ2-2 | TRBV9 | CASSVEATGELFF | TGTGCCAGCAGCGTAGAGGCTACCGGGGAGCTGTTTTTT
- | - | 16 | TRBJ2-3 | TRBV10-3 | CAISEGYGDGTDTQYF | TGTGCCATCAGTGAAGGTTACGGGGACGGCACAGATACGCAGTATTTT
- | - | 16 | TRBJ2-7 | TRBV12-2 | CASRPVVQGQFYEQYF | TGTGCAAGTCGCCCAGTCGTCCAGGGCCAATTCTACGAGCAGTACTTC
TRBD2 | - | 15 | TRBJ2-3 | TRBV12-3/TRBV12-4 | CASSCGRACADTQYF | TGTGCCAGCAGTTGCGGGAGGGCCTGTGCAGATACGCAGTATTTT
- | - | 15 | TRBJ2-4 | TRBV5-6 | CASSLRAPAKNIQYF | TGTGCCAGCAGCTTGCGGGCTCCAGCCAAAAACATTCAGTACTTC
TRBD1 | - | 14 | TRBJ2-1 | TRBV4-1 | CASSQGQGGSEQFF | TGCGCCAGCAGCCAAGGACAGGGTGGTAGTGAGCAGTTCTTC
TRBD1 | - | 17 | TRBJ2-2 | TRBV11-3 | CASSSRRTGANTGELFF | TGTGCCAGCAGCTCTCGGCGGACAGGGGCCAACACCGGGGAGCTGTTTTTT
TRBD1 | - | 15 | TRBJ2-7 | TRBV5-1 | CASSLEGQGTYEQYF | TGCGCCAGCAGCTTGGAGGGACAGGGAACCTACGAGCAGTACTTC
TRBD2 | - | 16 | TRBJ2-2 | TRBV20-1 | CSARVAGGPLTGELFF | TGCAGTGCCCGGGTGGCGGGAGGGCCTTTGACCGGGGAGCTGTTTTTT
- | - | 14 | TRBJ2-6 | TRBV25-1 | CASVGGLGANVLTF | TGTGCCAGCGTCGGAGGTCTTGGGGCCAACGTCCTGACTTTC
- | once | 15 | TRBJ2-3 | TRBV27 | CASSLIGTSTDTQYF | TGTGCCAGCAGTTTAATAGGGACTAGCACAGATACGCAGTATTTT
- | - | 12 | TRBJ1-4 | TRBV12-3/TRBV12-4 | CASGYLGEKLFF | TGTGCCAGCGGATACTTGGGTGAAAAACTGTTTTTT
- | - | 12 | TRBJ2-6 | TRBV5-6 | CASMFGANVLTF | TGTGCCAGCATGTTTGGGGCCAACGTCCTGACTTTC
TRBD1 | - | 15 | TRBJ1-2 | TRBV7-8 | CASHDAGQGDYGYTF | TGTGCCAGCCATGACGCGGGACAGGGAGACTATGGCTACACCTTC
- | - | 17 | TRBJ2-1 | TRBV2 | CASSQPRGRGNYNEQFF | TGTGCCAGCAGCCAACCGAGGGGAAGGGGGAACTACAATGAGCAGTTCTTC
- | - | 15 | TRBJ1-1 | TRBV5-1 | CASSLGPGYDTEVFF | TGCGCCAGCAGCTTGGGACCGGGCTACGACACTGAAGTTTTCTTT
TRBD2 | - | 16 | TRBJ2-1 | TRBV10-3 | CAISHGTLAGYNEQFF | TGTGCCATCAGCCACGGGACTCTAGCGGGCTACAATGAGCAGTTCTTC
- | - | 17 | TRBJ2-7 | TRBV5-1 | CASSLSSGARDTYEQYF | TGCGCCAGCAGCTTGTCTTCGGGGGCTCGGGACACCTACGAGCAGTACTTC
- | - | 15 | TRBJ2-7 | TRBV10-3 | CAISGLDTPAYEQYF | TGTGCCATCAGTGGATTGGACACCCCGGCCTACGAGCAGTACTTC
- | - | 12 | TRBJ2-1 | TRBV20-1 | CSAPRALDEQFF | TGCAGTGCTCCACGGGCCTTAGATGAGCAGTTCTTC
- | - | 14 | TRBJ2-2 | TRBV3-1 | CASSRFANTGELFF | TGTGCCAGCAGTAGGTTCGCGAACACCGGGGAGCTGTTTTTT
- | once | 13 | TRBJ2-1 | TRBV27 | CASSLGGQSEQFF | TGTGCCAGCAGTTTGGGGGGGCAGAGTGAGCAGTTCTTC
- | - | 17 | TRBJ1-2 | TRBV5-6 | CASSLAGDDGEPYGYTF | TGTGCCAGCAGCTTGGCCGGCGATGACGGCGAGCCCTATGGCTACACCTTC
- | - | 13 | TRBJ2-5 | TRBV9 | CASSVEEGETQYF | TGTGCCAGCAGCGTAGAGGAGGGAGAGACCCAGTACTTC
- | - | 12 | TRBJ1-1 | TRBV29-1 | CSVEEYASQAFF | TGCAGCGTTGAAGAGTACGCTAGCCAAGCTTTCTTT